The clone carrying this TCR beta chain has at least ten counts. Antigen unknown. Stated time point: sample taken at primary tumor resection. One entry per CDR3 protein results from TCRdb running MiXCR on the 5' RACE reads. In the table there are 10,000 or so distinct CDR3 sequences, about 9% of which are singletons. This sample is part of a study of spatial heterogeneity in lung cancer. Broader study findings: Mutation counts in tumors were tracked by counts of expanded intratumoral alpha and beta TCRs.

With 2 bases clipped from V and 5 bases from J, the junction kept 7 bases outside the gene matches. The CDR3 has 15 residues. The germline V gene has CDR1 SGHTA and CDR2 FQGTGA. The specimen was lung tumor tissue, collected at surgery. This chain uses TRBV7-3 with TRBJ2-5; 8 bases are shared with TRBD1. This clonotype was sampled from a female donor with early-stage non-small cell lung cancer. The CDR3 region is CASSLFAGGRETQYF. DNA for the CDR3: TGTGCCAGCAGCTTATTTGCAGGGGGCAGGGAGACCCAGTACTTC.